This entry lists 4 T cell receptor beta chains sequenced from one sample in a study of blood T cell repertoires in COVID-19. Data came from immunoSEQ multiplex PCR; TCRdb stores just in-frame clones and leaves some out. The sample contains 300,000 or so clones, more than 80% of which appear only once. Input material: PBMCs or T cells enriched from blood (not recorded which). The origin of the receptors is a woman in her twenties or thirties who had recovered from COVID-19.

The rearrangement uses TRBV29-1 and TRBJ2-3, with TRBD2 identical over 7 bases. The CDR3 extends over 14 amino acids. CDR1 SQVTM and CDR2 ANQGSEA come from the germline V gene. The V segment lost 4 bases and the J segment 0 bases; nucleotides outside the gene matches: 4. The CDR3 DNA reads TGCAGCGTTGGGCTAGCGGATAGCACAGATACGCAGTATTTT. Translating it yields CSVGLADSTDTQYF.

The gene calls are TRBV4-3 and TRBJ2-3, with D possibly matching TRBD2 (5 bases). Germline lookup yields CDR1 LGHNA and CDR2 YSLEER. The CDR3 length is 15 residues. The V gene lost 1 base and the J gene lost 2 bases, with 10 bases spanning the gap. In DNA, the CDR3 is TGCGCCAGCAGCCAAGGTAGCGTGTCCACAGATACGCAGTATTTT. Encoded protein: CASSQGSVSTDTQYF.

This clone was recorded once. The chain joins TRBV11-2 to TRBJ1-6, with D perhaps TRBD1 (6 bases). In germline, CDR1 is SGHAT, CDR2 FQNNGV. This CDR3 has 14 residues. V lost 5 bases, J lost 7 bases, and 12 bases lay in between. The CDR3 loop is CASSQTTGNSPLHF. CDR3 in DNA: TGTGCCAGCAGCCAAACTACAGGGAATTCACCCCTCCACTTT.

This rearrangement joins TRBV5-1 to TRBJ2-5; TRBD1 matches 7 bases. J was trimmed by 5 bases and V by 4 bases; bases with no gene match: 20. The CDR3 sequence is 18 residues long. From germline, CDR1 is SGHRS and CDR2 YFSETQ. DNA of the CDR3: TGCGCCAGCAGCCCTAGGGGGCTAGGGGTCCTTTCCGGGGAGACCCAGTACTTC. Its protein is CASSPRGLGVLSGETQYF.